A single sample gave rise to the 26 T cell receptor beta chains below, sequenced in a study of blood T cell repertoires in COVID-19. TCRdb's table, derived via immunoSEQ multiplex PCR, lists solely in-frame clones and lacks some. In the table there are roughly 300,000 clones, 83% of which are singletons. Sequencing was done on a sample of peripheral blood. Source of these receptors: a woman aged 45-60 years with acute or convalescent COVID-19.

This chain links TRBV2 with TRBJ2-7, with 8 positions matching TRBD2. V shed 4 bases, J shed 3 bases, and the junction held 2 bases outside the gene matches. Germline CDR1 is SNHLY and CDR2 is FYNNEI. The CDR3 is 13 residues long. As DNA, the CDR3 is TGTGCCAGCAGTGTTGGGACTAGCTACGAGCAGTACTTC. It specifies CASSVGTSYEQYF.

CDR3 nucleotide sequence: TGTGCCAGCAGTGGAGTCAGGAATGAGCAGTTCTTC. It translates to CASSGVRNEQFF. This chain connects TRBV25-1 to TRBJ2-1; D not resolved. CDR1 is MGHDK, CDR2 SYGVNS, per germline. V was pared by 4 bases and J by 7 bases, with 8 bases between. CDR3 size: 12 residues.

This chain links TRBV5-1 with TRBJ2-3; possibly TRBD2 for D (5 bases). Per the germline V gene, CDR1 is SGHRS and CDR2 is YFSETQ. CDR3 size: 13 residues. Trimming shortened V by 0 bases and J by 8 bases, and 10 bases separated the two germline ends. CDR3 DNA: TGCGCCAGCAGCTTGGAGGGAGTAGGTACGCAGTATTTT. This gives the protein CASSLEGVGTQYF.

The CDR3 DNA reads as TGTGCCAGCAGTTACTCGATACGGGTAGGTGGTGAAAAACTGTTTTTT. It codes for CASSYSIRVGGEKLFF. The chain has TRBV6-7 and TRBJ1-4; D call uncertain. TRBV6-7 is filed as an ORF, its function uncertain. V lost 0 bases and J 7 bases, leaving 15 bases between the germline ends. The CDR3 has 16 residues.

The V gene is TRBV10-3, the J gene TRBJ1-6; 7 bases are a match to TRBD1. With V trimmed by 11 bases and J by 5 bases, 9 bases remained unmatched. CDR1 and CDR2 (germline): ENHRY, SYGVKD. The CDR3 contains 14 residues. CDR3: CASLPDRDNSPLHF. CDR3 bases: TGTGCCTCACTGCCCGACAGGGATAATTCACCCCTCCACTTT.

There are a few counts of this clone. The chain employs TRBV7-9 and TRBJ2-2; D gene unclear. The CDR3 is 14 amino acids. The germline V gene encodes CDR1 SEHNR and CDR2 FQNEAQ (reference sequence). V lost 1 base and J 1 base, leaving 4 bases between the germline ends. In DNA form, the CDR3 reads TGTGCCAGCAGCTTAGGGAGGAACACCGGGGAGCTGTTTTTT. Its protein is CASSLGRNTGELFF.

CDR3 DNA: TGCGCCAGCAGCTTGGAGACAGGGCGAGGAAAACTGTTTTTT. Encoded protein: CASSLETGRGKLFF. The V call is TRBV5-1, the J call TRBJ1-4, with 7 bases identical to TRBD1. This CDR3 comprises 14 residues. Germline V CDR1 and CDR2: SGHRS, YFSETQ. J lost 10 bases, V lost 0 bases, and 6 bases had no gene match.

The J gene is TRBJ2-3, the V gene TRBV18; D unclear. This CDR3 is built from 12 residues. Germline CDR1 reads KGHSH; CDR2 reads LQKENI. With 5 bases removed from V and 5 bases from J, the gap between germline ends came to 8 bases. CDR3 region: CASSASRDTQYF. The CDR3 nucleotides read TGTGCCAGCTCAGCGTCGCGAGATACGCAGTATTTT.

The chain links TRBV7-2 to TRBJ2-1; 11 positions match TRBD2. J gave up 4 bases and V 4 bases, and 6 bases lay outside the gene matches. Per germline, CDR1 SGHTA and CDR2 FQGNSA. This CDR3 has 16 amino acids. The CDR3 nucleotides are TGTGCCAGCAGCTCTCGACTAGCGGGACCGTACAATGAGCAGTTCTTC. This encodes CASSSRLAGPYNEQFF.

The V call is TRBV7-2, the J call TRBJ2-5; no reliable D call. CDR3 length equals 13 residues. The V end lost 1 base, the J end lost 5 bases, and 8 bases lay between the germline ends. CDR1 and CDR2 from the germline V gene are SGHTA and FQGNSA. The CDR3 DNA reads as TGTGCCAGCAGCTTAGAGCCATGGGAGACCCAGTACTTC. Translating gives CASSLEPWETQYF.

This sequence joins TRBV2 and TRBJ2-5; 13 bases align to TRBD2. Trimming cost V 7 bases and J 5 bases; bases outside gene matches: 4. The CDR3 runs to 14 residues. The germline V gene encodes CDR1 SNHLY and CDR2 FYNNEI. This CDR3 reads CASTGLAGDETQYF. The DNA of the CDR3 is TGTGCCAGCACTGGACTAGCGGGGGATGAGACCCAGTACTTC.

This clone was counted once. The chain recombines TRBV19 with TRBJ2-2, with a weak D call TRBD1 (5 bases). This CDR3 contains 15 residues. Trimming took off 10 bases at V and 6 bases at J, with 21 bases between the two ends. Germline CDR1 reads LNHDA; CDR2 reads SQIVND (reference sequence). The CDR3 spells CATLSAVQGPGELFF. CDR3 coding DNA: TGTGCCACCCTGAGCGCCGTGCAGGGCCCCGGGGAGCTGTTTTTT.

The chain recombines TRBV24-1 with TRBJ2-3; TRBD1 matches at 8 bases. The length of the CDR3 is 13 residues. V dropped 5 bases and J dropped 11; count of bases not matched to a gene: 8. In germline, CDR1 is KGHDR, CDR2 SFDVKD. CDR3 coding DNA: TGTGCCACCAGTGCTACTTCCACAGGGGGGCAGTATTTT. Amino acid sequence: CATSATSTGGQYF.

This clone is a singleton in its sample. The chain couples TRBV24-1 to TRBJ2-3, with 7 bases matching TRBD1. Unmatched junction bases numbered 1, after V lost 6 bases and J lost 2 bases. There are 13 residues in the CDR3. Germline V gene sequence: CDR1 KGHDR, CDR2 SFDVKD. DNA for the CDR3: TGTGCCACCAGTACAGGGGCCACAGATACGCAGTATTTT. Its protein is CATSTGATDTQYF.

Only a few counts were recorded for this clone. The J gene is TRBJ2-2, the V gene TRBV9; 11 bases line up with TRBD2. CDR3 size: 16 residues. CDR1 SGDLS and CDR2 YYNGEE come from the germline V gene. Trimming cost V 0 bases and J 5 bases; bases outside gene matches: 3. This CDR3 is CASSVETSGETGELFF. Written as DNA, the CDR3 is TGTGCCAGCAGCGTAGAGACTAGCGGGGAGACCGGGGAGCTGTTTTTT.

V gene TRBV5-1 combines with J gene TRBJ2-7, with 9 bases lining up with TRBD2. J lost 4 bases, V lost 0 bases, and 8 bases had no gene match. Germline V CDR1 and CDR2: SGHRS, YFSETQ. CDR3 size: 16 residues. The CDR3 is CASSLGSPAGGYEQYF. The CDR3 coding sequence is TGCGCCAGCAGCTTGGGTTCCCCAGCGGGAGGATACGAGCAGTACTTC.

This clone was counted a single time. V gene TRBV6-6 combines with J gene TRBJ1-1; the D is unclear. Germline assignment: CDR1 MNHNY and CDR2 SVGAGI (reference sequence). Deletions cut 7 bases from V and 5 bases from J, with 17 bases between. CDR3 size: 14 residues. The CDR3 region is CASNERDGRTEAFF. The CDR3 DNA follows: TGTGCCAGCAACGAAAGGGATGGGAGGACTGAAGCTTTCTTT.

The chain carries TRBV10-3 and TRBJ2-5, with 7 bases matching TRBD2. V dropped 8 bases and J dropped 5; count of bases not matched to a gene: 11. The CDR3 has 14 amino acids. Germline-derived CDR1 and CDR2 are ENHRY and SYGVKD. The DNA of the CDR3 is TGTGCCATCGGAAACGGGACTAATCGGGAGACCCAGTACTTC. Protein: CAIGNGTNRETQYF.

The V and J genes are TRBV13 and TRBJ2-3; a weak D match, TRBD1 (6 bases). Between the trimmed V and J ends, which lost 5 bases and 6 bases, there was a span of 6 bases. CDR1 and CDR2 (germline): PRHDT, FYEKMQ (reference sequence). The CDR3 sequence is 11 residues long. As DNA, the CDR3 is TGTGCCAGCAGCCAGGGGGATACGCAGTATTTT. This codes for CASSQGDTQYF.

This chain connects TRBV15 to TRBJ1-4, with D possibly TRBD1 on 5 matching bases. V was cut by 4 bases and J by 4 bases, with 10 bases left in between. Per the germline V gene, CDR1 is LNHNV and CDR2 is YYDKDF (reference sequence). This CDR3 contains 14 residues. CDR3 residues: CATSKRDSNEKLFF. Here the CDR3 DNA reads TGTGCCACCAGCAAACGAGACAGTAATGAAAAACTGTTTTTT.

The J gene is TRBJ2-2, the V gene TRBV4-3, with 9 bases lining up with TRBD2. The CDR3 contains 18 residues. V gave up 4 bases and J gave up 7 bases; unmatched junction bases: 16. Germline V lookup: CDR1 LGHNA, CDR2 YSLEER. The CDR3: CASSRGTGAGGQGGELFF. The CDR3 DNA follows: TGCGCCAGCAGCCGCGGTACCGGGGCGGGAGGGCAAGGCGGGGAGCTGTTTTTT.

This clone occurred a few times. The V gene is TRBV5-6, the J gene TRBJ2-5; D is unresolved. The germline CDR1 and CDR2 sequences are SGHDT and YYEEEE. V shed 0 bases and J shed 2 bases, with 5 bases lying between them. CDR3 length: 13 amino acids. CDR3: CASSLDSQETQYF. Written as DNA, the CDR3 is TGTGCCAGCAGCTTGGACAGTCAAGAGACCCAGTACTTC.

The chain employs TRBV7-2 and TRBJ2-6, with 10 bases fitting TRBD1. CDR3 length: 17 amino acids. Germline V lookup: CDR1 SGHTA, CDR2 FQGNSA. After removal of 5 bases from V and 4 bases from J, the junction contained 8 bases not matched to a gene. The CDR3 nucleotides read TGTGCCAGCAGCCCGGGACAGGGGTTAAGAGGGGCCAACGTCCTGACTTTC. It translates to CASSPGQGLRGANVLTF.

V and J are TRBV19 and TRBJ2-3; D unresolved. Trimming removed 4 bases at V and 2 bases at J, with 16 bases between. Germline V gene sequence: CDR1 LNHDA, CDR2 SQIVND (reference sequence). The CDR3 contains 16 residues. CDR3 residues: CASSTTIILNTDTQYF. The CDR3 DNA is TGTGCCAGTAGTACCACCATAATACTAAACACAGATACGCAGTATTTT.

V usage is TRBV29-1 and J usage is TRBJ2-1, with D tentatively TRBD1 (5 bases). Trimming shortened V by 5 bases and J by 7 bases, and 12 bases separated the two germline ends. Germline V gene data show CDR1 as SQVTM and CDR2 as ANQGSEA. CDR3 size: 12 residues. CDR3 bases: TGCAGCGTTCACACAGGTTTGAATGAGCAGTTCTTC. Translated, it gives CSVHTGLNEQFF.

The chain employs TRBV7-2 and TRBJ2-5; D possibly corresponds to TRBD1 (6 bases). Trimming removed 5 bases from V and 5 bases from J, with 12 bases in between. The CDR3 covers 13 residues. Germline V gene data show CDR1 as SGHTA and CDR2 as FQGNSA. CDR3 in amino acids: CASSVNREETQYF. The CDR3, as DNA: TGTGCCAGCAGCGTTAACAGGGAGGAGACCCAGTACTTC.